This is a list of T cell receptor beta chains from one sample in a study of shared clonotypes between healthy human individuals. Sequencing used immunoSEQ multiplex PCR; TCRdb keeps in-frame clones, though not all of them. The repertoire includes approximately 500,000 clones, less than 85% of them detected once, and approximately 12% sits in the top ten. Sequencing used PBMCs. These receptors all stem from a middle-aged woman in good health. Some clones in this sample may be carry-over from other donors' samples. CDR3s include the opening cysteine and the closing phenylalanine or tryptophan. The order of the fields is CDR3 DNA, CDR3 protein, clone size, J gene, V gene, D gene. D genes are given only for firm matches. Clone size, where shown, is once, few, many, or a class for clones that have expanded.

CDR3 DNA: TGTGCCAGTAGTCCCCGAGGAGCGGGAGGGATGTACGAGCAGTACTTC; CDR3 protein: CASSPRGAGGMYEQYF; clone size: -; J gene: TRBJ2-7; V gene: TRBV19; D gene: TRBD2
CDR3 DNA: TGTGCCAGCATGGGTCGGGGGCCCTCTCTGCCCCAGCATTTT; CDR3 protein: CASMGRGPSLPQHF; clone size: -; J gene: TRBJ1-5; V gene: TRBV6-5; D gene: -
CDR3 DNA: TGTGCCAGCAGCGCGACCGGGGACTATGGCTACACCTTC; CDR3 protein: CASSATGDYGYTF; clone size: -; J gene: TRBJ1-2; V gene: TRBV7-2; D gene: -
CDR3 DNA: TGTGCCAGCATGGGGGGAGACACTGAAGCTTTCTTT; CDR3 protein: CASMGGDTEAFF; clone size: -; J gene: TRBJ1-1; V gene: TRBV14; D gene: -
CDR3 DNA: TGTGCCTGGAGTTTAGCCGGGTATACTGAAGCTTTCTTT; CDR3 protein: CAWSLAGYTEAFF; clone size: -; J gene: TRBJ1-1; V gene: TRBV30; D gene: -
CDR3 DNA: TGTGCCAGCAGCTTAGGGCTAGCGGATTTCAATGAGCAGTTCTTC; CDR3 protein: CASSLGLADFNEQFF; clone size: once; J gene: TRBJ2-1; V gene: TRBV11-3; D gene: TRBD2
CDR3 DNA: TGTGCCAGCAGCGTACAGGGGGAGCAGCCCCAGCATTTT; CDR3 protein: CASSVQGEQPQHF; clone size: -; J gene: TRBJ1-5; V gene: TRBV5-6; D gene: TRBD1
CDR3 DNA: TGTGCCAGCAACCAAGCGGGAGGGCCTAGAAGGCAGTACTTC; CDR3 protein: CASNQAGGPRRQYF; clone size: -; J gene: TRBJ2-7; V gene: TRBV28; D gene: TRBD2
CDR3 DNA: TGTGCCAGCACTAACCCAGCTGGGACAGGGGGAGGCTACACCTTC; CDR3 protein: CASTNPAGTGGGYTF; clone size: once; J gene: TRBJ1-2; V gene: TRBV6-1; D gene: TRBD1
CDR3 DNA: TGTGCCAGCAGCTCGCCGAGAACTTCACCCCTCCACTTT; CDR3 protein: CASSSPRTSPLHF; clone size: -; J gene: TRBJ1-6; V gene: TRBV5-6; D gene: -
CDR3 DNA: TGTGCCAGCACCCTGACAGATACGCAGTATTTT; CDR3 protein: CASTLTDTQYF; clone size: -; J gene: TRBJ2-3; V gene: TRBV7-9; D gene: -
CDR3 DNA: TGTGCCAGCAGCGCGACCGGGACAGGGGGCCTGAACACCGGGGAGCTGTTTTTT; CDR3 protein: CASSATGTGGLNTGELFF; clone size: -; J gene: TRBJ2-2; V gene: TRBV2; D gene: TRBD1
CDR3 DNA: TGTGCCTGGAATAGAGTTGGGTTTGGAGCGGGTCGCACCGGGGAGCTGTTTTTT; CDR3 protein: CAWNRVGFGAGRTGELFF; clone size: -; J gene: TRBJ2-2; V gene: TRBV30; D gene: -
CDR3 DNA: TGTGCCAGCAGTCGGGACCGCCCCGCAGATACGCAGTATTTT; CDR3 protein: CASSRDRPADTQYF; clone size: -; J gene: TRBJ2-3; V gene: TRBV27; D gene: -
CDR3 DNA: TGTGCCAGCAGCTCGGGACTGCTAGAAGAGACCCAGTACTTC; CDR3 protein: CASSSGLLEETQYF; clone size: once; J gene: TRBJ2-5; V gene: TRBV5-5; D gene: -
CDR3 DNA: TGTGCCAGCAGTTACTCGATTAGGGGCGGTCAGCCCCAGCATTTT; CDR3 protein: CASSYSIRGGQPQHF; clone size: -; J gene: TRBJ1-5; V gene: TRBV6-6; D gene: -
CDR3 DNA: TGTGCCAGTAAAGGGGGCCTTAAGGAAAAACTGTTTTTT; CDR3 protein: CASKGGLKEKLFF; clone size: -; J gene: TRBJ1-4; V gene: TRBV19; D gene: TRBD1
CDR3 DNA: TGTGCCAGCAGCTTGTCCTACATCTCAGCGGAGACCCAGTACTTC; CDR3 protein: CASSLSYISAETQYF; clone size: -; J gene: TRBJ2-5; V gene: TRBV5-6; D gene: -
CDR3 DNA: TGTGCCAGCAGTGAGGCAGCTGACACAGATACGCAGTATTTT; CDR3 protein: CASSEAADTDTQYF; clone size: -; J gene: TRBJ2-3; V gene: TRBV6-1; D gene: -
CDR3 DNA: TGCGCCTCGGGGGAGGCGGACCGTCGGGGTCCTGAAGCTTTCTTT; CDR3 protein: CASGEADRRGPEAFF; clone size: many; J gene: TRBJ1-1; V gene: TRBV10-2; D gene: -
CDR3 DNA: TGTGCCTGGAGTCGAGCTGGGGCCAACGTCCTGACTTTC; CDR3 protein: CAWSRAGANVLTF; clone size: once; J gene: TRBJ2-6; V gene: TRBV30; D gene: -
CDR3 DNA: TGTGCCAGTAGGACAGGGGTCAATCAGCCCCAGCATTTT; CDR3 protein: CASRTGVNQPQHF; clone size: -; J gene: TRBJ1-5; V gene: TRBV19; D gene: TRBD1
CDR3 DNA: TGTGCCAGCAGCGTAGGGGGGGACCCTGAAGCTTTCTTT; CDR3 protein: CASSVGGDPEAFF; clone size: -; J gene: TRBJ1-1; V gene: TRBV9; D gene: -
CDR3 DNA: TGTGCCAGCAGTCCCTCCGGGACCTCAGCCCCCGGGGAGCTGTTTTTT; CDR3 protein: CASSPSGTSAPGELFF; clone size: -; J gene: TRBJ2-2; V gene: TRBV28; D gene: -
CDR3 DNA: TGTGCCAGCCGATATTCCGGGACAGGGAATTACGAGCAGTACTTC; CDR3 protein: CASRYSGTGNYEQYF; clone size: once; J gene: TRBJ2-7; V gene: TRBV6-1; D gene: TRBD1
CDR3 DNA: TGTGCCACCAGCAGAGGAGGGGAGGCAACCGGGGAGCTGTTTTTT; CDR3 protein: CATSRGGEATGELFF; clone size: -; J gene: TRBJ2-2; V gene: TRBV15; D gene: -
CDR3 DNA: TGTGCCAGCCAGGACTCGCGAACTTCCTACGAGCAGTACTTC; CDR3 protein: CASQDSRTSYEQYF; clone size: -; J gene: TRBJ2-7; V gene: TRBV27; D gene: -
CDR3 DNA: TGTGCCAGCTCACCAATGGGACCCCAAGTCACCGGGGAGCTGTTTTTT; CDR3 protein: CASSPMGPQVTGELFF; clone size: -; J gene: TRBJ2-2; V gene: TRBV18; D gene: -
CDR3 DNA: TGTGCCAGCAGTGGACAGGGGATGACTGAAGCTTTCTTT; CDR3 protein: CASSGQGMTEAFF; clone size: few; J gene: TRBJ1-1; V gene: TRBV2; D gene: TRBD1
CDR3 DNA: TGTGCCAGCAGGATAAACTCTGGGGCCAACGTCCTGACTTTC; CDR3 protein: CASRINSGANVLTF; clone size: -; J gene: TRBJ2-6; V gene: TRBV5-4; D gene: -
CDR3 DNA: TGTGCCAGCAGGCGCACAGGGGAGTTGATTGCACCGCAGTATTTT; CDR3 protein: CASRRTGELIAPQYF; clone size: -; J gene: TRBJ2-3; V gene: TRBV6-1; D gene: TRBD1
CDR3 DNA: TGCAGCGTTGGGGGACTAGCGGGAACGGAGACCCAGTACTTC; CDR3 protein: CSVGGLAGTETQYF; clone size: few; J gene: TRBJ2-5; V gene: TRBV29-1; D gene: TRBD2
CDR3 DNA: TGTGCCAGCAGTGCGACTAGCGGGAGGAACGTGCGAAACTACGAGCAGTACTTC; CDR3 protein: CASSATSGRNVRNYEQYF; clone size: few; J gene: TRBJ2-7; V gene: TRBV28; D gene: TRBD2
CDR3 DNA: TGTGCCAGCTCACCAGGGGCTGGGGCCAACGTCCTGACTTTC; CDR3 protein: CASSPGAGANVLTF; clone size: -; J gene: TRBJ2-6; V gene: TRBV18; D gene: -
CDR3 DNA: TGCGCCAGCAGTGAGTTTGGACTAGCTAGATACAATGAGCAGTTCTTC; CDR3 protein: CASSEFGLARYNEQFF; clone size: -; J gene: TRBJ2-1; V gene: TRBV10-1; D gene: TRBD2
CDR3 DNA: TGTGCCAGCAGCCTACAGGCGGGCTTTATAGATACGCAGTATTTT; CDR3 protein: CASSLQAGFIDTQYF; clone size: -; J gene: TRBJ2-3; V gene: TRBV7-3; D gene: -
CDR3 DNA: TGTGCCAGCAGCCAACGTCCGCCAGCGAGAAGTTCTGGAGCTTTCTTT; CDR3 protein: CASSQRPPARSSGAFF; clone size: -; J gene: TRBJ1-1; V gene: TRBV14; D gene: -
CDR3 DNA: TGTGCCAGCAGCTTTTCTAGCGGGTGGGATGAGCAGTTCTTC; CDR3 protein: CASSFSSGWDEQFF; clone size: -; J gene: TRBJ2-1; V gene: TRBV11-2; D gene: TRBD2
CDR3 DNA: TGTGCCAGCAGCCCACGGCAGGGCGCGGTTCCCGGGGAGCTGTTTTTT; CDR3 protein: CASSPRQGAVPGELFF; clone size: -; J gene: TRBJ2-2; V gene: TRBV11-2; D gene: -
CDR3 DNA: TGTGCCAGCAGCAGGACAGGGGAAAATTCACCCCTCCACTTT; CDR3 protein: CASSRTGENSPLHF; clone size: few; J gene: TRBJ1-6; V gene: TRBV6-6; D gene: TRBD1
CDR3 DNA: TGTGCCAGCAGCATTTATAGGGGGGACACTGAAGCTTTCTTT; CDR3 protein: CASSIYRGDTEAFF; clone size: -; J gene: TRBJ1-1; V gene: TRBV11-2; D gene: -
CDR3 DNA: TGTGCCAGCAGCCTAGCCGGGCAGGGGTTAGTCGAGCAGTACTTC; CDR3 protein: CASSLAGQGLVEQYF; clone size: -; J gene: TRBJ2-7; V gene: TRBV7-9; D gene: -
CDR3 DNA: TGTGCCAGCAGTTACGGGACAGAAGTTTACAATGAGCAGTTCTTC; CDR3 protein: CASSYGTEVYNEQFF; clone size: -; J gene: TRBJ2-1; V gene: TRBV6-5; D gene: TRBD1
CDR3 DNA: TGTGCCTGGGGGGGAACGGGGAAGTGGACTGAAGCTTTCTTT; CDR3 protein: CAWGGTGKWTEAFF; clone size: -; J gene: TRBJ1-1; V gene: TRBV30; D gene: -
CDR3 DNA: TGCAGCGTTGCAGGACAGGGGGCGTCCGAGCAGTACTTC; CDR3 protein: CSVAGQGASEQYF; clone size: -; J gene: TRBJ2-7; V gene: TRBV29-1; D gene: TRBD1
CDR3 DNA: TGTGCCAGCAGTTACGGACACTTCTCTGGGGCCAACGTCCTGACTTTC; CDR3 protein: CASSYGHFSGANVLTF; clone size: few; J gene: TRBJ2-6; V gene: TRBV6-5; D gene: -
CDR3 DNA: TGCGCCAGCAGCTTGGACAGTTATGAAAAACTGTTTTTT; CDR3 protein: CASSLDSYEKLFF; clone size: -; J gene: TRBJ1-4; V gene: TRBV5-1; D gene: -
CDR3 DNA: TGTGCCAGCAGTTGGACCTACGAGCAGTACTTC; CDR3 protein: CASSWTYEQYF; clone size: once; J gene: TRBJ2-7; V gene: TRBV6-1; D gene: -